The entry that follows covers one TCR beta chain sequence. Original analysis: Reference gene primers were amplified, and this amplification served to estimate nucleated cell counts. The method was immunoSEQ multiplex PCR; TCRdb's version includes in-frame clones alone and lacks a portion of them. V and J calls and clone size follow that table, whereas D and trimming were derived from the DNA. The sample carries around 150,000 clones, 77% recorded once. The trim removed 0 bases at V and 4 bases at J, leaving 6 bases unmatched. CDR3 length equals 15 residues. Germline values: CDR1 SGDLS, CDR2 YYNGEE. This sample is part of a study of blood T cell repertoires in COVID-19. Study in general: Sources were T cells, B-cell-depleted T cells, or PBMCs; the material itself was cDNA or gDNA.

Sequencing was done on a sample of peripheral blood. The clonotype was recovered from a woman aged 45-60 years with active or convalescent COVID-19. The chain has TRBV9 and TRBJ2-5; 7 nucleotides match TRBD2. The CDR3 loop reads CASSVGAGDVETQYF. The CDR3 DNA is TGTGCCAGCAGCGTAGGGGCGGGGGACGTAGAGACCCAGTACTTC.